A single sample gave rise to the 9 T cell receptor beta chains below, sequenced in a study of cytomegalovirus exposure and HLA in healthy donors. Here immunoSEQ multiplex PCR was the method, and the copy in TCRdb shows in-frame clones only, minus some. The sample holds around 160,000 clones, around four fifths seen once. Material for sequencing was PBMCs. The receptors stem from a man in his thirties or forties in good health and CMV-seropositive.

V usage is TRBV11-3 and J usage is TRBJ2-1, with 14 bases that match TRBD2. The CDR3 totals 18 residues. V was pared by 5 bases and J by 8 bases, with 14 bases of the junction left unmatched. CDR1 is SGHNT, CDR2 YENEEA, per germline. CDR3 region: CASSATSGGAYVPDEQFF. The CDR3 bases are TGTGCCAGCAGCGCGACTAGCGGGGGGGCCTACGTCCCCGATGAGCAGTTCTTC.

The J gene is TRBJ2-2, the V gene TRBV25-1; 10 bases align to TRBD1. There are 15 residues in the CDR3. Germline lookup yields CDR1 MGHDK and CDR2 SYGVNS. The ends lost 6 bases at V and 4 bases at J; junction bases unmatched: 5. The CDR3 loop reads CASRVDRGGTGELFF. The CDR3 DNA sequence: TGTGCCAGCAGGGTGGACAGGGGGGGCACCGGGGAGCTGTTTTTT.

J is TRBJ1-1 and V is TRBV11-2; 7 nucleotides line up with TRBD1. Germline-derived CDR1 and CDR2 are SGHAT and FQNNGV. CDR3 length equals 15 residues. Losses at the gene ends were 3 bases for V and 3 bases for J; bases not matched to a gene: 7. CDR3 in amino acids: CASSFTPTGDTEAFF. Here the CDR3 DNA reads TGTGCCAGCAGCTTTACCCCAACAGGGGACACTGAAGCTTTCTTT.

The genes are TRBV7-9 and TRBJ2-1, with D tentatively TRBD2 (7 bases). V shed 2 bases and J shed 4 bases, with 18 bases lying between them. Germline V gives CDR1 SEHNR, CDR2 FQNEAQ (reference sequence). The CDR3 is 17 amino acids. The CDR3 nucleotides read TGTGCCAGCAGCTTAAGGGGGGGACCAGGAATATACAATGAGCAGTTCTTC. It yields the protein CASSLRGGPGIYNEQFF. Combining the CDR3 with reference TRBV7-9 and TRBJ2-1 gives the whole variable domain DTGVSQNPRHKITKRGQNVTFRCDPISEHNRLYWYRQTLGQGPEFLTYFQNEAQLEKSRLLSDRFSAERPKGSFSTLEIQRTEQGDSAMYLCASSLRGGPGIYNEQFFGPGTRLTVL.

The chain recombines TRBV6-5 with TRBJ2-5; TRBD2 agrees at 8 bases. This CDR3 spans 15 amino acids. Unmatched junction bases numbered 13, after V lost 8 bases and J lost 5 bases. Germline assignment: CDR1 MNHEY and CDR2 SVGAGI. The CDR3 DNA is TGTGCCAGCGCCCCCTCGACGGGGGGGCACGAGACCCAGTACTTC. This codes for CASAPSTGGHETQYF.

J is TRBJ2-7 and V is TRBV18; TRBD1 matches at 11 bases. The CDR3 covers 16 residues. CDR1 is KGHSH and CDR2 is LQKENI in the germline V gene. V lost 6 bases, J lost 3 bases, and 10 bases stayed unmatched. The chain's CDR3 is CASSSREGQGVYEQYF. The CDR3, as DNA: TGTGCCAGCTCGTCAAGAGAGGGACAGGGGGTCTACGAGCAGTACTTC.

The V and J genes are TRBV30 and TRBJ1-1, with unresolved D. There are 13 residues in the CDR3. Germline loops: CDR1 GTSNPN, CDR2 SVGIG (reference sequence). V was cut by 0 bases and J by 1 base, with 6 bases left in between. CDR3 in amino acids: CAWSVWPNTEAFF. The CDR3 DNA is TGTGCCTGGAGTGTTTGGCCGAACACTGAAGCTTTCTTT.

The J gene is TRBJ2-1, the V gene TRBV7-9; the match to TRBD2 covers 10 bases. Trimming took 4 bases from V and 2 from J; bases not matched to a gene: 5. Germline V gene sequence: CDR1 SEHNR, CDR2 FQNEAQ (reference sequence). The CDR3 consists of 16 residues. The CDR3 sequence is CASSSLAGETYNEQFF. CDR3 DNA sequence: TGTGCCAGCAGCTCTCTAGCGGGGGAGACCTACAATGAGCAGTTCTTC.

The V gene is TRBV7-2, the J gene TRBJ1-1; perhaps TRBD1 as D (5 bases). CDR3 length equals 19 residues. V was shortened by 2 bases and J by 2 bases, with 24 bases between the two germline ends. Germline V gives CDR1 SGHTA, CDR2 FQGNSA. The CDR3 sequence: CASSLFPGRDGSANTEAFF. The DNA for the CDR3 is TGTGCCAGCAGCTTATTTCCCGGGAGGGACGGCAGCGCAAACACTGAAGCTTTCTTT.